This entry is about one TCR beta chain. Its antigen is undetermined. A multiplex PCR was run with 60 Vbeta primers and 13 Jbeta primers. Measured with immunoSEQ multiplex PCR; TCRdb has only the in-frame clones, and not every one. This sample's table reports 50,000 to 70,000 clones. V was trimmed by 5 bases and J by 2 bases, leaving 13 bases between them. The germline CDR1 and CDR2 sequences are MNHEY and SVGAGI. This CDR3 has 14 residues. These donors counted as nominally healthy when sampled, but unrecorded immune exposures were likely. These data come from a study of cytomegalovirus exposure and HLA in healthy donors. Whole-study findings and limits: The productive fraction for most TCR beta V segments was about 87% or about 30% in an earlier analysis. A later look showed TCR association rates differing by HLA locus, highest for DRB1 and lowest for HLA-C.

This clonotype was sampled from a woman younger than 30 in good health and CMV-seronegative. Sequenced: PBMCs. The chain is built from TRBV6-5 and TRBJ2-7, with a weak D call TRBD1 (6 bases). This CDR3 reads CASSTGSLAYEQYF. DNA of the CDR3: TGTGCCAGCAGTACAGGGTCCCTCGCCTACGAGCAGTACTTC.